A single sample is the source of the 32 T cell receptor beta chains below, sequenced in a study of early T cells in non-severe SARS-CoV-2 infection. MiXCR was run by TCRdb on the 5' RACE reads, yielding one entry per CDR3 protein. The sample records about 77,000 distinct CDR3 sequences, less than 20% being singletons. The sample consisted of whole blood. These receptors all stem from an adult who was a healthcare worker with PCR-confirmed SARS-CoV-2 infection or an uninfected control (not recorded which).

The genes are TRBV4-1 and TRBJ1-3; D might be TRBD1 (5 bases). The CDR3 runs to 16 residues. Germline V gene data show CDR1 as MGHRA and CDR2 as YSYEKL. V was shortened by 2 bases and J by 0 bases, with 11 bases between the two germline ends. CDR3 loop: CASSQLTGTSGNTIYF. The DNA of the CDR3 is TGCGCCAGCAGCCAACTAACCGGGACCTCTGGAAACACCATATATTTT.

The rearrangement links TRBV5-1 to TRBJ2-1; no clear D gene. This CDR3 contains 16 residues. Trimming took off 7 bases at V and 8 bases at J, with 25 bases between the two ends. CDR1 and CDR2 from the germline V gene are SGHRS and YFSETQ. CDR3 amino acids: CASRRSRGLKDDEQFF. The DNA for the CDR3 is TGCGCCAGCCGTAGGTCACGAGGTCTTAAGGACGATGAGCAGTTCTTC.

The gene calls are TRBV27 and TRBJ2-4; TRBD2 might be the D (6 bases). The CDR3 spans 13 residues. Germline V gene lookup returns CDR1 MNHEY and CDR2 SMNVEV (reference sequence). Trimming pared 7 bases from V and 0 bases from J, leaving 7 bases between. CDR3 amino acids: CASMGLAKNIQYF. The CDR3 coding sequence is TGTGCCAGCATGGGACTAGCCAAAAACATTCAGTACTTC.

There are a few counts of this clonotype. The V and J genes are TRBV20-1 and TRBJ2-3; 7 bases line up with TRBD2. Germline values: CDR1 DFQATT, CDR2 SNEGSKA (reference sequence). The CDR3 is 16 amino acids. V was clipped by 4 bases and J by 7 bases; unmatched bases: 17. The CDR3, as DNA: TGCAGTGCTACGCCGGCTTTTCTAGCGGTCCAGTATACGCAGTATTTT. This encodes CSATPAFLAVQYTQYF.

This clonotype was detected ten times or more. The chain employs TRBV20-1 and TRBJ2-1; D is ambiguous. The CDR3 totals 15 residues. The V end was cut by 0 bases, the J end by 4 bases, with 13 bases between. Germline V gene data show CDR1 as DFQATT and CDR2 as SNEGSKA (reference sequence). The CDR3 nucleotides read TGCAGTGCTAGAGATCTGAGCGCCAAGTACAATGAGCAGTTCTTC. Amino acids: CSARDLSAKYNEQFF.

The chain is built from TRBV13 and TRBJ2-3; 7 bases line up with TRBD2. The CDR3 length is 15 residues. The V gene's germline CDR1 is PRHDT and CDR2 FYEKMQ (reference sequence). V lost 2 bases to trimming and J lost 10 bases; unmatched junction nucleotides: 12. CDR3 sequence: CASSLSRLAGRAQYF. CDR3 bases: TGTGCCAGCAGCTTATCGAGACTCGCGGGGAGGGCGCAGTATTTT.

This clonotype was counted only a few times. The chain has TRBV7-3 and TRBJ2-1, with D perhaps TRBD1 (6 bases). The CDR3 loop spans 15 amino acids. Looked up from germline, CDR1 is SGHTA and CDR2 is FQGTGA. V was cut by 3 bases and J by 0 bases, with 9 bases left in between. The CDR3, as DNA: TGTGCCAGCAGCTTTAACAGGGTCTCCTACAATGAGCAGTTCTTC. It yields the protein CASSFNRVSYNEQFF.

The chain has TRBV7-6 and TRBJ2-2, with TRBD2 identical over 7 bases. CDR1 and CDR2 (germline): SGHVS, FNYEAQ. This CDR3 is built from 17 residues. After removal of 2 bases from V and 5 bases from J, the junction contained 11 bases not matched to a gene. The CDR3 protein is CASSLIPSGELTGELFF. The CDR3 DNA sequence: TGTGCCAGCAGCTTAATTCCTAGCGGAGAACTAACCGGGGAGCTGTTTTTT.

This clonotype was seen a handful of times. The chain joins TRBV28 to TRBJ2-2; D possibly matches TRBD1 or TRBD2 (5 bases each). The CDR3 extends over 16 amino acids. With 5 bases removed from V and 0 bases from J, the gap between germline ends came to 13 bases. CDR1 MDHEN and CDR2 SYDVKM come from the germline V gene. Here the CDR3 reads CASSPGTSSNTGELFF. CDR3 sequence (DNA): TGTGCCAGCAGTCCTGGGACGTCCTCGAACACCGGGGAGCTGTTTTTT.

This clonotype occurred a few times. V usage is TRBV6-1 and J usage is TRBJ2-3; 7 bases agree with TRBD1. The junction had 7 bases not matched to a gene; V was cut back by 7 bases and J by 6 bases. The length of the CDR3 is 13 residues. Germline V gene sequence: CDR1 MNHNS, CDR2 SASEGT. The CDR3 spells CASMKGARDTQYF. CDR3 DNA: TGTGCCAGCATGAAGGGGGCGCGGGATACGCAGTATTTT.

This clonotype was detected only a few times. The chain has TRBV24-1 and TRBJ1-3; no clear D. V was cut by 3 bases and J by 0 bases, with 8 bases left in between. This CDR3 comprises 15 residues. Germline values: CDR1 KGHDR, CDR2 SFDVKD. CDR3: CATSDGGSSGNTIYF. CDR3 sequence (DNA): TGTGCCACCAGTGATGGAGGGAGCTCTGGAAACACCATATATTTT.

This chain joins TRBV7-8 and TRBJ1-1; tentative D call: TRBD1 (6 bases). The CDR3 has 14 amino acids. Germline V gene lookup returns CDR1 SGHVS and CDR2 FQNEAQ. Trimming cost V 7 bases and J 1 base, with 13 bases left between them. CDR3 nucleotide sequence: TGTGCCAGCACCTCAGGACAGTCGAACACTGAAGCTTTCTTT. Residues: CASTSGQSNTEAFF.

V and J are TRBV7-8 and TRBJ1-1; D is ambiguous. With 5 bases removed from V and 1 base from J, the gap between germline ends came to 8 bases. Per the germline V gene, CDR1 is SGHVS and CDR2 is FQNEAQ. The CDR3 sequence is 13 residues long. CDR3 sequence (DNA): TGTGCCAGCAGCCTACAGTCGAACACTGAAGCTTTCTTT. Translated, it gives CASSLQSNTEAFF. Based on the CDR3 plus reference TRBV7-8 and TRBJ1-1, the full variable domain is GAGVSQSPRYKVAKRGQDVALRCDPISGHVSLFWYQQALGQGPEFLTYFQNEAQLDKSGLPSDRFFAERPEGSVSTLKIQRTQQEDSAVYLCASSLQSNTEAFFGQGTRLTVV.

This clonotype was seen a handful of times. This chain links TRBV4-2 with TRBJ1-1; D call uncertain. The CDR3 loop spans 15 amino acids. V lost 1 base and J lost 1, with 10 bases in between. Germline loops: CDR1 LGHNA, CDR2 YNFKEQ. DNA for the CDR3: TGTGCCAGCAGCCAAGCTCGACACACGAACACTGAAGCTTTCTTT. Its protein product is CASSQARHTNTEAFF.

In its sample, this clonotype was seen a few times. The V and J genes are TRBV20-1 and TRBJ2-1; 10 positions match TRBD2. CDR1 is DFQATT and CDR2 is SNEGSKA in the germline V gene (reference sequence). The CDR3 contains 16 residues. The trim removed 1 base at V and 1 base at J, leaving 4 bases unmatched. CDR3 loop: CSARAAGGLSYNEQFF. Written as DNA, the CDR3 is TGCAGTGCTAGAGCAGCGGGGGGGCTTTCCTACAATGAGCAGTTCTTC.

This clonotype was observed at least ten times. The chain has TRBV10-3 and TRBJ2-5, with 7 bases lining up with TRBD1. This CDR3 comprises 14 residues. V was clipped by 6 bases and J by 4 bases; unmatched bases: 8. The germline CDR1 and CDR2 sequences are ENHRY and SYGVKD. The chain's CDR3 is CAISLGQAGETQYF. As DNA, the CDR3 is TGTGCCATCAGCCTTGGACAGGCGGGAGAGACCCAGTACTTC.

This clonotype was detected a few times. V usage is TRBV10-3 and J usage is TRBJ2-4; D might be TRBD1 or TRBD2, each matching 6 bases. CDR3 size: 15 residues. Germline CDR1 reads ENHRY; CDR2 reads SYGVKD. Between the trimmed V and J ends, which lost 0 bases and 8 bases, there was a span of 14 bases. CDR3 sequence: CAISESFGGGDIQYF. CDR3 bases: TGTGCCATCAGTGAGTCGTTCGGGGGCGGGGACATTCAGTACTTC.

V gene TRBV4-1 combines with J gene TRBJ2-2; D may match TRBD1 or TRBD2 (6 bases each). This CDR3 has 16 residues. V was shortened by 1 base and J by 6 bases, with 15 bases between the two germline ends. The germline CDR1 and CDR2 sequences are MGHRA and YSYEKL. The CDR3 reads CASSQVGGATSGELFF. The CDR3 region has the DNA TGCGCCAGCAGCCAAGTGGGGGGCGCAACGTCCGGGGAGCTGTTTTTT.

This chain joins TRBV10-3 and TRBJ2-3; 9 nucleotides match TRBD1. Germline assignment: CDR1 ENHRY and CDR2 SYGVKD. V shed 2 bases, J shed 3 bases, and the junction held 12 bases outside the gene matches. CDR3 size: 18 residues. The CDR3 sequence is CAISEPLFRTGETDTQYF. In DNA, the CDR3 is TGTGCCATCAGTGAGCCTCTTTTCCGGACAGGGGAGACAGATACGCAGTATTTT.

The sample holds one count of this clonotype. This may be a read error: a much more frequent sequence differs by one nucleotide. The rearrangement joins TRBV11-2 to TRBJ2-5; TRBD1 matches at 8 bases. The CDR3 totals 16 residues. In germline, CDR1 is SGHAT, CDR2 FQNNGV. The ends lost 4 bases at V and 1 base at J; junction bases unmatched: 8. In DNA form, the CDR3 reads TGTGCCAGCAGCTCGAGATCCCAGGGGGCCCAAGAGACCCAGTACTTC. This translates into CASSSRSQGAQETQYF.

This clonotype has a count of ten or more. One end of the junction is discordant with germline, which a read error may explain. DNA of the CDR3: TGTGCTAGCAGCCCGACTAGCGGCTTTCCGAACACCGGGGAGCTGTTTTTT. As protein: CASSPTSGFPNTGELFF. V gene TRBV7-7 combines with J gene TRBJ2-2; 9 bases agree with TRBD2. The CDR3 is 17 residues long. CDR1 SSHAT and CDR2 FNYEAQ come from the germline V gene (reference sequence).

This clonotype was seen only a few times. CDR3 nucleotides: TGCAGCGTTGTGGGGGGGCTCCCAACCGGGGAGCTGTTTTTT. This sequence encodes CSVVGGLPTGELFF. The rearrangement uses TRBV29-1 and TRBJ2-2, with a tentative D call TRBD2 (7 bases). Germline V gives CDR1 SQVTM, CDR2 ANQGSEA. CDR3 size: 14 residues. Trimming left V 4 bases short and J 5 bases short, with 14 bases between.

V gene TRBV5-1 combines with J gene TRBJ2-5; D is unclear. The length of the CDR3 is 14 residues. The germline gives CDR1 SGHRS, CDR2 YFSETQ. The germline V and J ends were trimmed by 4 bases and 3 bases, with 13 bases remaining between them. CDR3 DNA sequence: TGCGCCAGCAGCCCGGATGGGGAAGAAGAGACCCAGTACTTC. Protein product: CASSPDGEEETQYF. The full variable domain, with the rest looked up from reference TRBV5-1 and TRBJ2-5, is KAGVTQTPRYLIKTRGQQVTLSCSPISGHRSVSWYQQTPGQGLQFLFEYFSETQRNKGNFPGRFSGRQFSNSRSEMNVSTLELGDSALYLCASSPDGEEETQYFGPGTRLLVL.

This clonotype was seen a few times. V and J are TRBV3-1 and TRBJ2-1, with D possibly TRBD2 on 5 matching bases. The germline CDR1 and CDR2 sequences are LGHDT and YNNKEL (reference sequence). Trimming stripped 3 bases from V and 2 bases from J, with 11 bases between. CDR3 size: 15 residues. CDR3 in DNA: TGTGCCAGCAGCCAGGGCGGGCCGACCTACAATGAGCAGTTCTTC. Encoded protein: CASSQGGPTYNEQFF.

This chain connects TRBV12-3 or TRBV12-4 to TRBJ2-7; D possibly uses TRBD1 or TRBD2 (7 bases each). The length of the CDR3 is 15 residues. Trimming left V 6 bases short and J 3 bases short, with 18 bases between. For the CDR3, the DNA is TGTGCCAGCAGCCCAGGGGGGACTAAGGTCTACGAGCAGTACTTC. Amino acids: CASSPGGTKVYEQYF.

In this sample, this clonotype turned up a few times. The rearrangement uses TRBV18 and TRBJ2-7; D is undetermined. This CDR3 has 15 amino acids. V was trimmed by 6 bases and J by 7 bases, leaving 22 bases between them. CDR1 is KGHSH and CDR2 is LQKENI in the germline V gene. In DNA, the CDR3 is TGTGCCAGCTCCCTTTCCCCAGTGGATCTCGGGGAGCAGTACTTC. This codes for CASSLSPVDLGEQYF. The full variable domain, completed using reference TRBV18 and TRBJ2-7, is NAGVMQNPRHLVRRRGQEARLRCSPMKGHSHVYWYRQLPEEGLKFMVYLQKENIIDESGMPKERFSAEFPKEGPSILRIQQVVRGDSAAYFCASSLSPVDLGEQYFGPGTRLTVT.

This clonotype has a count of ten or more. The chain links TRBV7-8 to TRBJ1-1, with D perhaps matching TRBD1 (6 bases). CDR1 is SGHVS and CDR2 is FQNEAQ in the germline V gene. V lost 5 bases to trimming and J lost 3 bases, with 10 bases between them. The CDR3 has 13 residues. CDR3 DNA sequence: TGTGCCAGCAGCCGGACAGACCACACTGAAGCTTTCTTT. It encodes CASSRTDHTEAFF.

This rearrangement joins TRBV30 to TRBJ2-3; perhaps TRBD2 as D (6 bases). The CDR3 runs 16 residues. V lost 2 bases to trimming and J lost 0 bases, with 15 bases between them. Germline-derived CDR1 and CDR2 are GTSNPN and SVGIG (reference sequence). The CDR3 loop is CAWSISQRVSTDTQYF. Written as DNA, the CDR3 is TGTGCCTGGAGTATATCCCAGCGGGTTAGCACAGATACGCAGTATTTT.

This chain connects TRBV7-8 to TRBJ1-6; D unresolved. Between the trimmed V and J ends, which lost 5 bases and 0 bases, there was a span of 17 bases. The CDR3 is made up of 18 amino acids. Germline V CDR1 and CDR2: SGHVS, FQNEAQ. The CDR3 sequence: CASSPIHLLSSYNSPLHF. CDR3 nucleotide sequence: TGTGCCAGCAGCCCCATACACCTTCTCAGCTCCTATAATTCACCCCTCCACTTT.

The chain couples TRBV10-3 to TRBJ1-1, with 7 bases aligning to TRBD1. Per germline, CDR1 ENHRY and CDR2 SYGVKD. V trimming: 3 bases; J trimming: 7 bases; junction bases outside the gene matches: 5. The CDR3 consists of 13 residues. CDR3 residues: CAISDRGFGEAFF. CDR3 nucleotide sequence: TGTGCCATCAGTGACAGGGGGTTTGGTGAAGCTTTCTTT.

The chain carries TRBV12-3 or TRBV12-4 and TRBJ1-2; D may be TRBD1 (6 bases). The CDR3 has 12 amino acids. V lost 5 bases to trimming and J lost 6 bases, with 10 bases between them. CDR3 in DNA: TGTGCCAGCAGTCTCGGGACAAATGGCTACACCTTC. This sequence encodes CASSLGTNGYTF.

This clonotype showed up many times. V and J are TRBV4-1 and TRBJ1-1; TRBD1 aligns across 8 bases. The CDR3 runs to 16 residues. The trim removed 1 base at V and 1 base at J, leaving 5 bases unmatched. Germline CDR1 is MGHRA and CDR2 is YSYEKL. In DNA, the CDR3 is TGCGCCAGCAGCCAAGTGGGACAGGCGACGAACACTGAAGCTTTCTTT. Its translation: CASSQVGQATNTEAFF.